This T cell receptor (beta chain) was captured by sequencing in a study of cytomegalovirus exposure and HLA in healthy donors. Overall study findings and caveats: The authors reported that TCR beta sequences could predict HLA-A and HLA-B alleles. These predictions were accurate for most subjects in the first cohort. Near-uniform donor sequencing depth was presumed by presence/absence analyses.

With regard to this clone: As yet, its antigen is unknown.

With 60 Vbeta and 13 Jbeta primers, the PCR was carried out. Method: immunoSEQ multiplex PCR; TCRdb's copy keeps in-frame clones and lacks some. The sample lists 85,000 to 120,000 clones, around 75% occurring once. Sequencing used PBMCs. The TCR comes from a man aged 35-49 years in good health and CMV-seronegative.

For the CDR3, the DNA is TGTGCCAGTAGTACCGCCCGAGGTGAAAAACTGTTTTTT. Protein sequence: CASSTARGEKLFF. The chain employs TRBV19 and TRBJ1-4; no reliable D call. The CDR3 covers 13 residues. V was clipped by 4 bases and J by 7 bases, with 10 bases between them. From germline, CDR1 is LNHDA and CDR2 SQIVND (reference sequence).